The entry that follows covers one T cell receptor beta chain sequence. This entry comes from a study of T cell changes during pregnancy in multiple sclerosis. Assay used: immunoSEQ multiplex PCR; TCRdb lists only in-frame clones, some missing. The sample has more than 30,000 clones, around 94% seen once. Germline V gene data show CDR1 as DFQATT and CDR2 as SNEGSKA (reference sequence). There are 11 residues in the CDR3. V lost 5 bases to trimming and J lost 15 bases, with 17 bases between them. Source: CD8+ T cells from peripheral blood mononuclear cells, taken in the third trimester of pregnancy. The rearrangement links TRBV20-1 to TRBJ2-1; TRBD1 might be the D (6 bases). The clonotype comes from a female donor with multiple sclerosis, enrolled in a pregnancy study. CDR3 loop: CSAPDRRGMFF. Written as DNA, the CDR3 is TGCAGTGCTCCGGACAGACGAGGGATGTTCTTC.